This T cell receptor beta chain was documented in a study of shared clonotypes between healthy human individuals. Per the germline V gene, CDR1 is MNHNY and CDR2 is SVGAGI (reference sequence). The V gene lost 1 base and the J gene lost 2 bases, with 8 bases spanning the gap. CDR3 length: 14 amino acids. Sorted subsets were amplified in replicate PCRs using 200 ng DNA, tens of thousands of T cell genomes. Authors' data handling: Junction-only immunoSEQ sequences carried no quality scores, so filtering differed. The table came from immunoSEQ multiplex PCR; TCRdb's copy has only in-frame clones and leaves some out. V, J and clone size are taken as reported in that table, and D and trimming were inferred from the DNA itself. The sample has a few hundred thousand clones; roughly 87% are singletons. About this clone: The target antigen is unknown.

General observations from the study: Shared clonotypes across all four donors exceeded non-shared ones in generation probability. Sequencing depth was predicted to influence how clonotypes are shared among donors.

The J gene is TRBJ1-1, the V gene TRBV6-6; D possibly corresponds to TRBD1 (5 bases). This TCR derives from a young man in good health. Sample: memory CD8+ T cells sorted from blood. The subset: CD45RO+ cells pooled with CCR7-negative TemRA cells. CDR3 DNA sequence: TGTGCCAGCAGTTACTTGACAGTTAACACTGAAGCTTTCTTT. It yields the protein CASSYLTVNTEAFF.